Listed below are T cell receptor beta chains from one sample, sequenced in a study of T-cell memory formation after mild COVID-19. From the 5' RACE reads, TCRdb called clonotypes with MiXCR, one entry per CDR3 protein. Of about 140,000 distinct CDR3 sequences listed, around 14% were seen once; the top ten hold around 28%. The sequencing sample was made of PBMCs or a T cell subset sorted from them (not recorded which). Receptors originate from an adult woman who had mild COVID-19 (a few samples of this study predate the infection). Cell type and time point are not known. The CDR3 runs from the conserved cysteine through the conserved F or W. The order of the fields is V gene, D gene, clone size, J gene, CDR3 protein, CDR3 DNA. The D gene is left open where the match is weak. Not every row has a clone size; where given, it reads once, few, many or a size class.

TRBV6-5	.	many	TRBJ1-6	CASCPTESSYNSPLHF	TGTGCCAGTTGCCCGACGGAAAGCTCCTATAATTCACCCCTCCACTTT
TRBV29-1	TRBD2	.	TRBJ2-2	CSVGTSGSSGELFF	TGCAGCGTTGGGACTAGCGGGAGTTCCGGGGAGCTGTTTTTT
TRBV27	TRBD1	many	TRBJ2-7	CASSMTGGSLNVYEQYF	TGTGCCAGCAGTATGACAGGGGGGAGCCTCAACGTCTACGAGCAGTACTTC
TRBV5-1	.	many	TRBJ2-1	CASISSYNEQFF	TGCGCCAGCATTAGCTCCTACAATGAGCAGTTCTTC
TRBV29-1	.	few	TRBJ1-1	CSVGTLIEAFF	TGCAGCGTTGGGACTCTTATTGAAGCTTTCTTT
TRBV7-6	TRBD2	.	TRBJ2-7	CASSLDGGTPYEQYF	TGTGCCAGCAGCTTAGACGGGGGGACCCCCTACGAGCAGTACTTC
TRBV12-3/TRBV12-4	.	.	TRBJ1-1	CASRPGRGVTEAFF	TGTGCCAGCAGGCCGGGCAGGGGTGTCACTGAAGCTTTCTTT
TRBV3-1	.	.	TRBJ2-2	CASSQDLFGELFF	TGTGCCAGCAGCCAAGATCTTTTCGGGGAGCTGTTTTTT
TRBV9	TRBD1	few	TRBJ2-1	CASGTGANEQFF	TGTGCCAGCGGGACAGGGGCCAATGAGCAGTTCTTC
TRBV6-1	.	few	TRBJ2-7	CASSENLSYEQYF	TGTGCCAGCAGTGAGAATCTCTCCTACGAGCAGTACTTC
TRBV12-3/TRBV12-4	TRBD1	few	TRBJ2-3	CASSSTGAANPTDTQYF	TGTGCCAGCAGTTCCACAGGGGCAGCAAACCCCACAGATACGCAGTATTTT
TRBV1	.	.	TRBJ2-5	CTSSQGQGGRETQYF	TGCACCAGCAGCCAAGGACAGGGAGGGCGAGAGACCCAGTACTTC
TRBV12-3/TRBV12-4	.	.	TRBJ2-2	CASKIYRFQGVLFTGELFF	TGTGCCAGCAAAATTTACAGGTTTCAAGGGGTGCTATTCACCGGGGAGCTGTTTTTT
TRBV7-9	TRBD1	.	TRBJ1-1	CASSDKGAMNTEAFF	TGTGCCAGCAGCGATAAGGGGGCGATGAACACTGAAGCTTTCTTT
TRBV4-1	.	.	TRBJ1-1	CASSPNPWSEAFF	TGCGCCAGCAGTCCAAATCCCTGGTCTGAAGCTTTCTTT
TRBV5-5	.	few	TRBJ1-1	CASSLASGGEAFF	TGTGCCAGCAGCTTGGCGTCGGGGGGTGAAGCTTTCTTT
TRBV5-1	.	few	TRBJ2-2	CASSLAYGNTGELFF	TGCGCCAGCAGCTTGGCCTATGGAAACACCGGGGAGCTGTTTTTT
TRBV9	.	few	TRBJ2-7	CASSTGPQPNEQYF	TGTGCCAGCAGCACCGGGCCCCAACCCAACGAGCAGTACTTC
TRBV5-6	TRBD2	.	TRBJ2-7	CASSLAAGAHEQYF	TGTGCCAGCAGCTTGGCCGCGGGAGCCCACGAGCAGTACTTC
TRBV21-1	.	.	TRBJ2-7	CASSKAQEGRYEQYF	TGTGCCAGCAGCAAAGCTCAGGAGGGTCGGTACGAGCAGTACTTC
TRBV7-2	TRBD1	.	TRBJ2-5	CASSLVMTGGETQYF	TGTGCCAGCAGCTTAGTCATGACAGGGGGTGAGACCCAGTACTTC
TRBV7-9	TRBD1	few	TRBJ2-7	CASSFTGTGYYEQYF	TGTGCCAGCAGCTTTACCGGGACAGGATACTACGAGCAGTACTTC
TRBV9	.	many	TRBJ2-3	CASSVGDTDTQYF	TGTGCCAGCAGCGTAGGGGACACAGATACGCAGTATTTT
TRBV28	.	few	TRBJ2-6	CASSPLSSGANVLTF	TGTGCCAGCAGTCCCCTAAGTTCTGGGGCCAACGTCCTGACTTTC
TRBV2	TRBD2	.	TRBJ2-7	CASSEWLAGGYEQYF	TGTGCCAGCAGTGAATGGCTAGCGGGAGGTTACGAGCAGTACTTC
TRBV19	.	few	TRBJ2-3	CASSMAVSTDTQYF	TGTGCCAGTAGTATGGCGGTTAGCACAGATACGCAGTATTTT
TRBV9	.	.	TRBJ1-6	CASSVGNSPLHF	TGTGCCAGCAGCGTGGGAAATTCACCCCTCCACTTT
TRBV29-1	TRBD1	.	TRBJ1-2	CSAIQRTGYGYTF	TGCAGCGCCATCCAACGGACAGGGTATGGCTACACCTTC
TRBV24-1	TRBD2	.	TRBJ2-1	CATSDRTSGSVFYNEQFF	TGTGCCACCAGTGATAGGACTAGCGGGAGTGTCTTCTACAATGAGCAGTTCTTC
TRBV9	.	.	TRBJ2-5	CASSVEGLLVETQYF	TGTGCCAGCAGCGTAGAGGGGCTTTTGGTAGAGACCCAGTACTTC
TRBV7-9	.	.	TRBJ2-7	CASSSEGKYEQYF	TGTGCCAGCAGCTCAGAGGGCAAGTACGAGCAGTACTTC
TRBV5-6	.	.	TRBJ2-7	CASSAEAYEQYF	TGTGCCAGCAGCGCCGAGGCCTACGAGCAGTACTTC
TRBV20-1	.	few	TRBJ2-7	CSARAGGLGSYEQYF	TGCAGTGCCCGCGCCGGGGGGCTAGGATCCTACGAGCAGTACTTC
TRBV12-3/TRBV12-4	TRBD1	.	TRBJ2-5	CASSHTSSGDRGQETQYF	TGTGCCAGCAGCCATACCTCGAGTGGGGACAGGGGCCAAGAGACCCAGTACTTC
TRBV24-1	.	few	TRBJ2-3	CATSDLKADTQYF	TGTGCCACCAGTGATTTGAAAGCAGATACGCAGTATTTT
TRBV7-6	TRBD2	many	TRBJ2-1	CASSPASGRTHNEQFF	TGTGCCAGCAGCCCAGCGAGCGGGAGAACCCACAATGAGCAGTTCTTC
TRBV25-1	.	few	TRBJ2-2	CASSEQGHTGELFF	TGTGCCAGCAGTGAACAGGGGCACACCGGGGAGCTGTTTTTT
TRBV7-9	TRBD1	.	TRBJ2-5	CASSARDSQETQYF	TGTGCCAGCAGCGCCCGGGACAGTCAAGAGACCCAGTACTTC
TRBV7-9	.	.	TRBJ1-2	CASSQTGLLNYGYTF	TGTGCCAGCAGTCAGACAGGACTCCTTAACTATGGCTACACCTTC
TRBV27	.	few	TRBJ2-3	CASSLYPTDTQYF	TGTGCCAGCAGTTTGTATCCCACAGATACGCAGTATTTT
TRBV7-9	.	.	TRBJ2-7	CASSSGSLEQYF	TGTGCCAGCAGCTCTGGGTCTCTGGAGCAGTACTTC
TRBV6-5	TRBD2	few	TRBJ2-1	CASSYIAGGPNEQFF	TGTGCCAGCAGTTACATAGCGGGGGGGCCCAATGAGCAGTTCTTC
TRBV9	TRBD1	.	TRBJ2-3	CASSVGAGTGYRTDTQYF	TGTGCCAGCAGCGTAGGGGCCGGGACAGGGTATAGGACAGATACGCAGTATTTT
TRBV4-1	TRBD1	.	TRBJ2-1	CASSQVDRGRREQFF	TGCGCCAGCAGCCAAGTGGACAGGGGGCGACGTGAGCAGTTCTTC
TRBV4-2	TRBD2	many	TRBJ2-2	CASSQGLAGVAGELFF	TGTGCCAGCAGCCAAGGTCTAGCGGGAGTGGCCGGGGAGCTGTTTTTT
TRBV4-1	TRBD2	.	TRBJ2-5	CASSQGVRSSGGAETQYF	TGCGCCAGCAGCCAAGGAGTAAGAAGCAGCGGGGGGGCTGAGACCCAGTACTTC
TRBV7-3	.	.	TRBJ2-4	CASSLNPGGGDIQYF	TGTGCCAGCAGCTTAAACCCGGGTGGGGGAGACATTCAGTACTTC
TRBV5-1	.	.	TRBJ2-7	CASSPGMGVLVKGVEQYF	TGCGCCAGCAGCCCGGGGATGGGGGTCCTCGTAAAGGGTGTCGAGCAGTACTTC
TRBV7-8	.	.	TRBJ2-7	CASSFLKAPSSYEQYF	TGTGCCAGCAGCTTTTTAAAGGCCCCCTCCTCCTACGAGCAGTACTTC
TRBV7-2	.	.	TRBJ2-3	CASSQSRGSDTQYF	TGTGCCAGCAGCCAAAGCAGGGGTTCAGATACGCAGTATTTT
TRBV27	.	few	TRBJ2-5	CASSFRGSQETQYF	TGTGCCAGCAGTTTTCGGGGGAGCCAAGAGACCCAGTACTTC
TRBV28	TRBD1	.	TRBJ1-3	CASSLWETGSGNTIYF	TGTGCCAGCAGTTTATGGGAGACAGGGTCTGGAAACACCATATATTTT
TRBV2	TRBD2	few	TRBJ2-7	CASNVRLAGGSTRDEQYF	TGTGCCAGCAATGTGAGACTAGCGGGAGGCTCGACCAGGGACGAGCAGTACTTC
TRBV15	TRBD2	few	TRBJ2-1	CATSRGRTSGSNEQFF	TGTGCCACCAGCAGAGGCCGGACTAGCGGGAGCAATGAGCAGTTCTTC
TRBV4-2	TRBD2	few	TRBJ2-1	CASSQQLAGGPGEQFF	TGTGCCAGCAGCCAACAACTAGCGGGAGGGCCGGGTGAGCAGTTCTTC
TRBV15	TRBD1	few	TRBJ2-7	CATSETGDSYEQYF	TGTGCCACCAGCGAGACAGGGGATTCCTACGAGCAGTACTTC
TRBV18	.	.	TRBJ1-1	CASSPPRAMNTEAFF	TGTGCCAGCTCACCACCCAGGGCCATGAACACTGAAGCTTTCTTT
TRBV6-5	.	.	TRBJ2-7	CASSYVSSYEQYF	TGTGCCAGCAGTTACGTTTCCTCCTACGAGCAGTACTTC
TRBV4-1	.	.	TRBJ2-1	CAGSGDSVGDEQFF	TGCGCCGGATCAGGGGACTCGGTTGGGGATGAGCAGTTCTTC
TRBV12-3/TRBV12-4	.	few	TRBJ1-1	CASSYGHLTLNTEAFF	TGTGCCAGCAGTTATGGACACTTGACGCTGAACACTGAAGCTTTCTTT